This T cell receptor (beta chain) was obtained from a study of OX40 agonist ivuxolimab in advanced cancers. Here immunoSEQ multiplex PCR was the method, and the copy in TCRdb shows in-frame clones only, minus some. The data hold about 15,000 clones, with around 74% observed a single time. The CDR3 sequence is 15 residues long. V was pared by 4 bases and J by 0 bases, with 15 bases between. CDR1 and CDR2 (germline): SQVTM, ANQGSEA. The TCR sequence derives from an adult with an advanced solid tumor such as melanoma, head and neck, liver or kidney cancer. Sequenced here: CD4+ or CD8+ T cells sorted from blood, sampled in a trial of the OX40 agonist ivuxolimab. The chain joins TRBV29-1 to TRBJ1-2, with D possibly matching TRBD1 (6 bases). CDR3 coding DNA: TGCAGCGTTGTGCTTCAGGGGAGACCTAACTATGGCTACACCTTC. Translating gives CSVVLQGRPNYGYTF.